These 11 T cell receptor beta chains originate from one sample sequenced in a study of cytomegalovirus exposure and HLA in healthy donors. Amplification used 60 Vbeta primers and 13 Jbeta primers. Clones were read by immunoSEQ multiplex PCR, and TCRdb kept only the in-frame ones, dropping some. The table records approximately 110,000 clones, under 80% of them present only once. Sample: PBMCs. Every receptor here comes from a woman aged 60-70 years in good health and CMV-seropositive.

CDR3 protein: CASSERLANTEAFF. The DNA for the CDR3 is TGTGCCAGCAGTGAAAGACTGGCGAACACTGAAGCTTTCTTT. This rearrangement joins TRBV2 to TRBJ1-1; D call uncertain. The germline gives CDR1 SNHLY, CDR2 FYNNEI. The CDR3 length is 14 residues. V lost 2 bases, J lost 1 base, and 8 bases lay in between.

CDR3 in DNA: TGTGCCAGCAGGCTTCCCGGGGCTGGAAACACCATATATTTT. This translates into CASRLPGAGNTIYF. The chain links TRBV28 to TRBJ1-3; D gene ambiguous. The CDR3 is 14 residues long. Germline V gene sequence: CDR1 MDHEN, CDR2 SYDVKM. Trimming shortened V by 6 bases and J by 2 bases, and 11 bases separated the two germline ends.

The chain employs TRBV11-2 and TRBJ2-2; no reliable D call. CDR3 size: 19 residues. Germline V CDR1 and CDR2: SGHAT, FQNNGV. V lost 6 bases to trimming and J lost 0 bases, with 23 bases between them. The CDR3 loop is CASRNSYSSPRTNTGELFF. The CDR3 DNA is TGTGCCAGCAGGAATTCTTATTCCTCCCCGAGGACGAACACCGGGGAGCTGTTTTTT.

The V and J genes are TRBV5-8 and TRBJ1-5, with 8 bases that match TRBD1. CDR1 is SGHTS, CDR2 YDEGEE, per germline. Trimming took 4 bases from V and 4 from J; bases not matched to a gene: 13. The CDR3 extends over 17 amino acids. This CDR3 is CASSQSVTGAGNQPQHF. The DNA of the CDR3 is TGTGCCAGCAGCCAATCCGTGACAGGGGCCGGTAATCAGCCCCAGCATTTT.

This chain connects TRBV11-1 to TRBJ1-2; D remains ambiguous. This CDR3 has 14 residues. Trimming took off 4 bases at V and 2 bases at J, with 11 bases between the two ends. Germline CDR1 is SGHAT and CDR2 is FQDESV (reference sequence). The CDR3 sequence: CASSSPSENYGYTF. CDR3 nucleotides: TGTGCCAGCAGCTCACCGTCGGAGAACTATGGCTACACCTTC.

The chain joins TRBV19 to TRBJ1-5; D might be TRBD1 (6 bases). This CDR3 comprises 14 residues. V lost 4 bases, J lost 4 bases, and 11 bases lay in between. Germline V gene lookup returns CDR1 LNHDA and CDR2 SQIVND (reference sequence). DNA of the CDR3: TGTGCCAGTAGTAAGGGGGGGCGTAATCAGCCCCAGCATTTT. Translating gives CASSKGGRNQPQHF. Full variable domain (outside the CDR3, taken from reference TRBV19 and TRBJ1-5): DGGITQSPKYLFRKEGQNVTLSCEQNLNHDAMYWYRQDPGQGLRLIYYSQIVNDFQKGDIAEGYSVSREKKESFPLTVTSAQKNPTAFYLCASSKGGRNQPQHFGDGTRLSIL.

The table lists this clone with a count of one. The rearrangement joins TRBV9 to TRBJ2-2; the D gene is possibly TRBD1 (6 bases). Trimming took off 4 bases at V and 5 bases at J, with 12 bases between the two ends. Germline values: CDR1 SGDLS, CDR2 YYNGEE. This CDR3 is built from 14 residues. The CDR3, as DNA: TGTGCCAGCAGCTTCCGAACAGGGACCGGGGAGCTGTTTTTT. Amino acid sequence: CASSFRTGTGELFF.

This sequence joins TRBV6-5 and TRBJ1-2; 7 nucleotides align to TRBD1. Germline assignment: CDR1 MNHEY and CDR2 SVGAGI. There are 12 residues in the CDR3. The CDR3 loop is CAAATGNYGYTF. The CDR3 region has the DNA TGTGCAGCAGCGACAGGGAACTATGGCTACACCTTC.

The chain carries TRBV18 and TRBJ1-2; D is ambiguous. Trimming took off 1 base at V and 2 bases at J, with 8 bases between the two ends. The CDR3 has 14 residues. From germline, CDR1 is KGHSH and CDR2 LQKENI. The CDR3: CASSPLPVNYGYTF. In DNA, the CDR3 is TGTGCCAGCTCACCACTCCCCGTGAACTATGGCTACACCTTC. Filled out from reference TRBV18 and TRBJ1-2, the complete variable domain reads NAGVMQNPRHLVRRRGQEARLRCSPMKGHSHVYWYRQLPEEGLKFMVYLQKENIIDESGMPKERFSAEFPKEGPSILRIQQVVRGDSAAYFCASSPLPVNYGYTFGSGTRLTVV.

The V call is TRBV10-3, the J call TRBJ1-5; D remains unclear. Germline-derived CDR1 and CDR2 are ENHRY and SYGVKD. The ends were cut back, 2 bases at V and 7 bases at J, with 15 bases in the middle. This CDR3 contains 15 residues. The CDR3 region has the DNA TGTGCCATCAGTGAGCGTGGCGGAGCCCGGCAGCCCCAGCATTTT. It yields the protein CAISERGGARQPQHF.

V gene TRBV30 combines with J gene TRBJ2-1; TRBD2 aligns across 8 bases. V shed 3 bases, J shed 7 bases, and the junction held 11 bases outside the gene matches. Germline CDR1 reads GTSNPN; CDR2 reads SVGIG (reference sequence). This CDR3 is 15 amino acids long. This chain's CDR3 is CAWSKGVAGTNEQFF. The CDR3 DNA follows: TGTGCCTGGAGCAAGGGAGTAGCGGGGACGAATGAGCAGTTCTTC. The entire variable domain, with the rest obtained from reference TRBV30 and TRBJ2-1, is as follows: SQTIHQWPATLVQPVGSPLSLECTVEGTSNPNLYWYRQAAGRGLQLLFYSVGIGQISSEVPQNLSASRPQDRQFILSSKKLLLSDSGFYLCAWSKGVAGTNEQFFGPGTRLTVL.